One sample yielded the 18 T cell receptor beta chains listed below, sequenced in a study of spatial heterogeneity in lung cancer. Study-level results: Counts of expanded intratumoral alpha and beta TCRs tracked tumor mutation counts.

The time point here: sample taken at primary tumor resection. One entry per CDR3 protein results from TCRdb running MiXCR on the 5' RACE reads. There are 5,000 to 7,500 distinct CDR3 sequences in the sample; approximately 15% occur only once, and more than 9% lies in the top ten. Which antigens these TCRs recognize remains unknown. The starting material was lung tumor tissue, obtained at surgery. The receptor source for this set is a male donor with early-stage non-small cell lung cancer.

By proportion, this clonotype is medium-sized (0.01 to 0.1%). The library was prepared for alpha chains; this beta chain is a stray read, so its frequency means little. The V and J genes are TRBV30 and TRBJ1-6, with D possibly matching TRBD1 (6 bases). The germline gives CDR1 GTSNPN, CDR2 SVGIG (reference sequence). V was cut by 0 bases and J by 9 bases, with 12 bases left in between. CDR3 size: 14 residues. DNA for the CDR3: TGTGCCTGGAGTGTACTGGGGGCAGCTTCACCCCTCCACTTT. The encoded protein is CAWSVLGAASPLHF.

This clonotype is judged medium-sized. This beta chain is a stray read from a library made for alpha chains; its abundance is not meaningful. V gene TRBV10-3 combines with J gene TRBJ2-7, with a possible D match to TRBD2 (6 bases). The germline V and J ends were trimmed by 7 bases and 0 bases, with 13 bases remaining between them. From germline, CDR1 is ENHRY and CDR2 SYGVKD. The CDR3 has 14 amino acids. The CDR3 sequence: CAITEGSLSYEQYF. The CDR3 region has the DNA TGTGCCATCACGGAGGGCAGCCTCTCCTACGAGCAGTACTTC.

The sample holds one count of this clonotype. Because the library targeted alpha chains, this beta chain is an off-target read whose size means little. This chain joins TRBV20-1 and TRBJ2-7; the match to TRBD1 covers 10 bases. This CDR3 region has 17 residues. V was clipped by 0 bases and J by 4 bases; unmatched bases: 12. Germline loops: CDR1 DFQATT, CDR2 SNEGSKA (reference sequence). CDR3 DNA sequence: TGCAGTGCTAGAGATAAAAACGGGACAGGGGAACATTACGAGCAGTACTTC. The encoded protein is CSARDKNGTGEHYEQYF.

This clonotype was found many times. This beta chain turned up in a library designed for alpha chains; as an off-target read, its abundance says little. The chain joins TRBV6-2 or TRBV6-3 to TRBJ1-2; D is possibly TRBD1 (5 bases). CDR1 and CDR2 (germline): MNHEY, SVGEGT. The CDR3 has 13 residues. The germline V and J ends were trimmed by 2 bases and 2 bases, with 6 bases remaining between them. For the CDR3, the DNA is TGTGCCAGCAGTTACGGGACGAACTATGGCTACACCTTC. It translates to CASSYGTNYGYTF.

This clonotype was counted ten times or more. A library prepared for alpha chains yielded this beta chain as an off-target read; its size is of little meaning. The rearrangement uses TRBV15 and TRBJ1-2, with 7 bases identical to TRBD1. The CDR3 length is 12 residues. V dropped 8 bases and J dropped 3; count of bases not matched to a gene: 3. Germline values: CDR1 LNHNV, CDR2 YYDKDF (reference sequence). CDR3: CATRDSDYGYTF. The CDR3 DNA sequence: TGTGCCACCCGGGACAGTGACTATGGCTACACCTTC.

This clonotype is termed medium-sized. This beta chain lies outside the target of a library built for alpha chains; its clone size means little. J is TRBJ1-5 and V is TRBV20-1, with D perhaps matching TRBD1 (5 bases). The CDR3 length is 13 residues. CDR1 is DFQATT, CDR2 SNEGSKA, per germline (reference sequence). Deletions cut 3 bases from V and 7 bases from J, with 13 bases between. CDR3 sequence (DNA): TGCAGTGCTAGTCAGGGCCCGGACCAGCCCCAGCATTTT. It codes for CSASQGPDQPQHF.

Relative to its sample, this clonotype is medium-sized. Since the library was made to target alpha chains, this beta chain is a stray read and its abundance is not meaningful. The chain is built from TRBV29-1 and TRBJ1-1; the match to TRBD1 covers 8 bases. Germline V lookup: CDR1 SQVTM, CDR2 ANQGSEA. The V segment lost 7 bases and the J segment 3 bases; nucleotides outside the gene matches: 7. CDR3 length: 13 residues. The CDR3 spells CSADRGLYTEAFF. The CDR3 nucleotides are TGCAGCGCCGACAGGGGTTTGTACACTGAAGCTTTCTTT.

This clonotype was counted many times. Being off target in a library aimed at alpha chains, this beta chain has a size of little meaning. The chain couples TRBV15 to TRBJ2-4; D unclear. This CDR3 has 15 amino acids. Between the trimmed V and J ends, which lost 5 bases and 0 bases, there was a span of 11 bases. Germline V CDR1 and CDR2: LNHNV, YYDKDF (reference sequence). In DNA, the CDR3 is TGTGCCACCAGCCCCCGCGGAAGAGCCAAAAACATTCAGTACTTC. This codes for CATSPRGRAKNIQYF.

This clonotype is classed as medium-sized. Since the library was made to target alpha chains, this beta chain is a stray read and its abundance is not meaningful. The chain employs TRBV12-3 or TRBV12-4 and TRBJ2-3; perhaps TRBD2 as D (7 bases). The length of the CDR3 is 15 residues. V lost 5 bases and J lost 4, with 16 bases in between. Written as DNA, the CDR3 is TGTGCCAGCAGTCTCGGGGGGCTGAACTCAGATACGCAGTATTTT. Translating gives CASSLGGLNSDTQYF.

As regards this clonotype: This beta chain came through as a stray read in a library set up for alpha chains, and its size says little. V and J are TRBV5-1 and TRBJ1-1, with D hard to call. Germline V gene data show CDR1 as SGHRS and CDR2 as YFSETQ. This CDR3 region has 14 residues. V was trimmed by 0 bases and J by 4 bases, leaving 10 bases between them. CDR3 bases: TGCGCCAGCAGCTTGGGGAGGGAGAGCACTGAAGCTTTCTTT. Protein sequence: CASSLGRESTEAFF.

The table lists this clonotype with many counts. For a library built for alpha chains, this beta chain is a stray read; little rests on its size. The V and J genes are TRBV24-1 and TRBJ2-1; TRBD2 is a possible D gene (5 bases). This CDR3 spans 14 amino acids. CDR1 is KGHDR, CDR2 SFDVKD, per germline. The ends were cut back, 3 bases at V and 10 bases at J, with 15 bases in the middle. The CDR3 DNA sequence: TGTGCCACCAGTGATAAGTTCGGGATGGGGGAGCAGTTCTTC. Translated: CATSDKFGMGEQFF.

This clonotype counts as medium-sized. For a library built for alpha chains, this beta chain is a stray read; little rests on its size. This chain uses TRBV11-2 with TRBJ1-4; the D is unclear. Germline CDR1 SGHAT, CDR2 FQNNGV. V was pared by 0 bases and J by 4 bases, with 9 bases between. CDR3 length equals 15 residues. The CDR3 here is CASSLDRGFNEKLFF. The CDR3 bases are TGTGCCAGCAGCTTAGATCGTGGATTTAATGAAAAACTGTTTTTT.

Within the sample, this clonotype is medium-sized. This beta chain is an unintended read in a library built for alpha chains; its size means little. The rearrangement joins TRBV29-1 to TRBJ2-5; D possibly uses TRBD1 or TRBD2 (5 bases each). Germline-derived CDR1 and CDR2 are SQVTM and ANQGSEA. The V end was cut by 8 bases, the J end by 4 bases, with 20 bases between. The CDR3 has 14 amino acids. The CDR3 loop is CSFSPGPSTETQYF. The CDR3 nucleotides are TGCAGCTTTTCTCCGGGACCCAGCACAGAGACCCAGTACTTC.

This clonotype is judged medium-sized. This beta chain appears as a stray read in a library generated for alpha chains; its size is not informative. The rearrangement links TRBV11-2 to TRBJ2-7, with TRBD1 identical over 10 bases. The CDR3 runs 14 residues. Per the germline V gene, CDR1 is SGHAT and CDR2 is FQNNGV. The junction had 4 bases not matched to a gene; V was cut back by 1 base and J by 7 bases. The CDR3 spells CASSLGQGAEEQYF. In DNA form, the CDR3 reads TGTGCCAGCAGCTTAGGACAGGGGGCGGAAGAGCAGTACTTC.

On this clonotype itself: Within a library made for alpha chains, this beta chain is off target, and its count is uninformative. In DNA, the CDR3 is TGCAGTGCTACCGTTACTACAGATACGCAGTATTTT. Translation: CSATVTTDTQYF. The V call is TRBV20-1, the J call TRBJ2-3; D is uncertain. The CDR3 has 12 residues. The germline gives CDR1 DFQATT, CDR2 SNEGSKA (reference sequence). Trimming stripped 4 bases from V and 3 bases from J, with 8 bases between.

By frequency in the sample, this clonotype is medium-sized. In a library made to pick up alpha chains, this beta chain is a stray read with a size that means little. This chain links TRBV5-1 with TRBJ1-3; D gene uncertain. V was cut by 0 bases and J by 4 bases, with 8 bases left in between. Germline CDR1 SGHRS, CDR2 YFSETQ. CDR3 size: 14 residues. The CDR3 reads CASSLELVGNTIYF. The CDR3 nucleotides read TGCGCCAGCAGCTTGGAGCTAGTCGGAAACACCATATATTTT.

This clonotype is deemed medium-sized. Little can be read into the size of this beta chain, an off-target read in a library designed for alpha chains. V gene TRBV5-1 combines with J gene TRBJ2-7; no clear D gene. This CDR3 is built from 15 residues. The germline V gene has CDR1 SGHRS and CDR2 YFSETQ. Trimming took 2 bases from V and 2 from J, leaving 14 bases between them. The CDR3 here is CASSFVGDSTYEQYF. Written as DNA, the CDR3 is TGCGCCAGCAGCTTTGTCGGAGATTCAACCTACGAGCAGTACTTC.

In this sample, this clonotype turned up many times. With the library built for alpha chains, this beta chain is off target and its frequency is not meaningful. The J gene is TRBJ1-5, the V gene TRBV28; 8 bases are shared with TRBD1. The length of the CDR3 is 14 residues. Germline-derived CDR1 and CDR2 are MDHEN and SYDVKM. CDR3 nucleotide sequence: TGTGAAGCAAGGGACAGGAGGCGCAATCAGCCCCAGCATTTT. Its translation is CEARDRRRNQPQHF.